These T cell receptor beta chains were read from a single sample in a study of identical twins. TCRdb independently ran MiXCR on the 5' RACE reads; one entry per CDR3 protein. The data contain 270,000 or so distinct CDR3 sequences, around 8.3% of them singletons. These data were likewise used in another study, on yellow fever vaccine responses in identical twins.

The sample consisted of CD8+ T cells sorted from blood. Source of these receptors: a woman under 30 in good health. Each CDR3 is given with its conserved first and last residue. D genes are given only for firm matches. Size is stated for part of the rows, as once, few or many counts, or as a class when the clone is expanded.

J gene	V gene	clone size	D gene	CDR3 protein
TRBJ2-7	TRBV7-9	many	-	CASSLARESYEQYF
TRBJ2-3	TRBV12-3/TRBV12-4	-	-	CASTDTQYF
TRBJ2-3	TRBV7-2	few	TRBD2	CASSLGLAGPSTDTQYF
TRBJ2-7	TRBV6-1	many	TRBD1	CASSGEQGAGEQYF
TRBJ2-2	TRBV24-1	many	-	CATSDSVPRELFF
TRBJ1-2	TRBV29-1	many	-	CSVDMGETAGYTF
TRBJ2-2	TRBV29-1	many	-	CSVEQGGTGELFF
TRBJ2-2	TRBV4-2	many	TRBD2	CASSQEAGGPGELFF
TRBJ2-3	TRBV4-1	many	-	CASSQVDGSTQYF
TRBJ1-1	TRBV9	few	-	CASSPPRTDTEAFF
TRBJ2-1	TRBV6-1	-	-	CASSEWGGIGDEQFF
TRBJ2-1	TRBV3-1	-	TRBD1	CASSSLGGDRGYNEQFF
TRBJ2-7	TRBV10-3	many	-	CAISVQGRRDEQYF
TRBJ2-2	TRBV4-3	few	TRBD2	CASSQDPWTSGSGELFF
TRBJ2-1	TRBV2	-	-	CASRISNEQFF
TRBJ2-2	TRBV5-5	-	-	CASSALSGPGTGELFF
TRBJ2-1	TRBV30	few	-	CAWSMGDNEQFF
TRBJ1-2	TRBV29-1	many	-	CSVPNRDIYGYTF
TRBJ2-3	TRBV14	-	TRBD2	CASSRRLAGGPTDTQYF
TRBJ2-7	TRBV11-2	many	TRBD1	CASSLLSGGSYEQYF
TRBJ2-7	TRBV20-1	many	TRBD1	CSAPRSGTEPYEQYF
TRBJ2-3	TRBV2	many	-	CASSGRTDTQYF
TRBJ2-2	TRBV5-6	few	-	CASSLSGAYTGELFF
TRBJ2-7	TRBV7-9	many	-	CASSSLSYYEQYF
TRBJ1-2	TRBV12-3/TRBV12-4	many	-	CASSFLVEGYTF
TRBJ2-7	TRBV3-1	-	-	CASSSITDGHLDF
TRBJ2-1	TRBV6-2/TRBV6-3	many	-	CASSYSVLDRVYNEQFF
TRBJ2-7	TRBV12-3/TRBV12-4	many	-	CASRLSGEQYF
TRBJ2-7	TRBV3-1	few	TRBD2	CASSQGEREIYEQYF